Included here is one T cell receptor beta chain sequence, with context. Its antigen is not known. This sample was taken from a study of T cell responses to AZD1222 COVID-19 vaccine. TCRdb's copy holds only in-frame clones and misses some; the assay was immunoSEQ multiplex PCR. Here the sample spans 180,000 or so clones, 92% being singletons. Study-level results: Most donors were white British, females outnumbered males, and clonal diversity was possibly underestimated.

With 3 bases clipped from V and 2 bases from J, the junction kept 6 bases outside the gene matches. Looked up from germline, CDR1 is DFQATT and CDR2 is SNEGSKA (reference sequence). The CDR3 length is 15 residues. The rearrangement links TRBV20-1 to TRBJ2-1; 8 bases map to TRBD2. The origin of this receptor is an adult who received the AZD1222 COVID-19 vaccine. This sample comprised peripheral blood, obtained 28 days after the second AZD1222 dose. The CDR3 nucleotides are TGCAGTGCTAGTGATGGGACTAGGCCCTACAATGAGCAGTTCTTC. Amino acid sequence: CSASDGTRPYNEQFF.